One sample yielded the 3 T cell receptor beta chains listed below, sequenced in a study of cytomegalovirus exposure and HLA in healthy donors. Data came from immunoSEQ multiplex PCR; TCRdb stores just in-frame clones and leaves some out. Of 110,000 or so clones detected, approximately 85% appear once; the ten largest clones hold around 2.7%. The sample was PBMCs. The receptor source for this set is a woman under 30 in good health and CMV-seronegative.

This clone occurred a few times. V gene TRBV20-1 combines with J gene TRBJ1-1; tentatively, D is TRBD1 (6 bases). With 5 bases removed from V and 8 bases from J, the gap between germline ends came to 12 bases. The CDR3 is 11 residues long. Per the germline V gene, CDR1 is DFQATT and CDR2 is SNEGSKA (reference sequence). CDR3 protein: CSALRTEEAFF. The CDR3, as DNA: TGCAGTGCTCTTCGGACAGAGGAAGCTTTCTTT.

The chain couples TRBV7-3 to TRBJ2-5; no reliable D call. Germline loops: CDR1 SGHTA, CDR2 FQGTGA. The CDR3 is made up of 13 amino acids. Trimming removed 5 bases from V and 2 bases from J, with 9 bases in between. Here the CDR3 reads CASSQGVQETQYF. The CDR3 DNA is TGTGCCAGCAGCCAAGGAGTACAAGAGACCCAGTACTTC. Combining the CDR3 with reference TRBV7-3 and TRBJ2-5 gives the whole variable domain GAGVSQTPSNKVTEKGKYVELRCDPISGHTALYWYRQSLGQGPEFLIYFQGTGAADDSGLPNDRFFAVRPEGSVSTLKIQRTERGDSAVYLCASSQGVQETQYFGPGTRLLVL.

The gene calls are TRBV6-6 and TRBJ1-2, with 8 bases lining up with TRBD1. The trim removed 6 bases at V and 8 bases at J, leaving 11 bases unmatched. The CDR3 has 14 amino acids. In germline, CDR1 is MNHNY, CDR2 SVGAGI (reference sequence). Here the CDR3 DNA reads TGTGCCAGCAGCCAAATGGACAGGGTCTCCGGCTACACCTTC. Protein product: CASSQMDRVSGYTF.